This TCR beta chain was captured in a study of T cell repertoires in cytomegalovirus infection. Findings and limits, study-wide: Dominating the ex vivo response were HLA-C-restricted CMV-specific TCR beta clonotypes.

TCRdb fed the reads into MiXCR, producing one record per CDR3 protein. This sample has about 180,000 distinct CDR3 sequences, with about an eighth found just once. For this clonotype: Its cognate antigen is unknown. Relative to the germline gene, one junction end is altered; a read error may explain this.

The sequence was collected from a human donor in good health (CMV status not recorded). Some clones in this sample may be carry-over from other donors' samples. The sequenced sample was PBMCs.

The CDR3 is CSVLPGGGF. CDR3 nucleotide sequence: TGCAGCGTACTTCCAGGGGGAGGCTTC. The chain has TRBV29-1 and TRBJ1-2; 7 bases align to TRBD1. CDR1 is SQVTM and CDR2 is ANQGSEA in the germline V gene. This CDR3 is built from 9 residues.